This entry describes one T cell receptor beta chain. Its antigen is not identified. Researchers reported that TCR beta cDNA libraries carried unique molecular identifiers. Via MiXCR, TCRdb re-called the PCR reads, giving one row per CDR3 protein. The table has approximately 660,000 distinct CDR3 sequences, 59% seen once. The data stem from a study of post-analysis software for immune sequencing data. CDR1 is MDHEN, CDR2 SYDVKM, per germline. The CDR3 is 15 residues long. V dropped 6 bases and J dropped 1 base, with 13 bases sitting between them. Study-wide results and limits: TRBV5-6, TRBV5-1 and TRBV20-1 were among roughly 5 TRBV segments more frequent in patients than controls. Multiple sclerosis was associated with a significant reduction in normalized Chao1 diversity relative to controls.

The TCR comes from a girl aged 2 to 10 with multiple sclerosis. The chain is built from TRBV28 and TRBJ1-5; unclear D gene. The source material was blood. CDR3 DNA: TGTGCCAGCAGACGGACCGAAAAAAGCAATCAGCCCCAGCATTTT. It encodes CASRRTEKSNQPQHF.